Below are 23 T cell receptor beta chains sequenced from a single sample in a study of metastatic and nonmetastatic thyroid tumors. All patients were untreated before thyroid surgery. TCRdb re-called the PCR reads via MiXCR. The data show around 5,600 clones, with around 37% seen just once and roughly a third held by the top ten. The sequencing sample was made of adjacent normal tissue. The receptors originated from a female donor with papillary thyroid cancer or a benign thyroid nodule (not recorded which). Some clones in this sample may be carry-over from other donors' samples.

Only a few counts were recorded for this clone. The chain couples TRBV10-3 to TRBJ2-3; no reliable D call. Germline V CDR1 and CDR2: ENHRY, SYGVKD. Trimming removed 2 bases at V and 6 bases at J, with 3 bases between. This CDR3 contains 11 residues. This CDR3 is CAISERDTQYF. DNA of the CDR3: TGTGCCATCAGTGAGAGGGATACGCAGTATTTT.

The rearrangement links TRBV3-1 to TRBJ2-7, with 9 bases aligning to TRBD1. Germline V CDR1 and CDR2: LGHDT, YNNKEL (reference sequence). After removal of 4 bases from V and 3 bases from J, the junction contained 16 bases not matched to a gene. The CDR3 is made up of 18 amino acids. The CDR3: CASSPRSLGQGPDYEQYF. CDR3 DNA: TGTGCCAGCAGCCCTAGGTCCCTGGGACAGGGCCCGGACTACGAGCAGTACTTC.

The chain joins TRBV20-1 to TRBJ2-1; D gene ambiguous. Trimming left V 1 base short and J 3 bases short, with 13 bases between. This CDR3 region has 15 residues. CDR1 DFQATT and CDR2 SNEGSKA come from the germline V gene (reference sequence). The CDR3 DNA is TGCAGTGCTAGAGGAATCGTAGTGGGCTACAATGAGCAGTTCTTC. Residues: CSARGIVVGYNEQFF.

Judged by abundance, this clone is large. The chain carries TRBV6-1 and TRBJ2-7, with 10 nucleotides matching TRBD2. V trimming: 7 bases; J trimming: 5 bases; junction bases outside the gene matches: 5. Looked up from germline, CDR1 is MNHNS and CDR2 is SASEGT. The CDR3 is 13 amino acids. CDR3 protein: CASKASGSDEQYF. The CDR3 DNA reads TGTGCCAGCAAGGCTAGCGGGAGTGACGAGCAGTACTTC.

This clone was seen a handful of times. One end of the junction is discordant with germline, which a read error may explain. The chain recombines TRBV6-1 with TRBJ1-1; no reliable D call. Germline V gives CDR1 MNHNS, CDR2 SASEGT. This CDR3 has 15 residues. CDR3 sequence (DNA): TGTGCCAGCAGTCGGACGGGTGTGTTCCCAGGTGAAGTTTTCTTT. Its protein product is CASSRTGVFPGEVFF.

The CDR3 sequence is CASSLSGTVDEQFF. DNA for the CDR3: TGTGCCAGCAGCTTGTCCGGGACAGTCGATGAGCAGTTCTTC. The chain has TRBV7-3 and TRBJ2-1; TRBD1 matches at 7 bases. Unmatched junction bases numbered 7, after V lost 3 bases and J lost 8 bases. This CDR3 spans 14 amino acids. CDR1 is SGHTA and CDR2 is FQGTGA in the germline V gene.

The sample holds a few counts of this clone. The V call is TRBV6-1, the J call TRBJ1-6; D is unresolved. Between the trimmed V and J ends, which lost 8 bases and 5 bases, there was a span of 10 bases. The CDR3 loop spans 13 amino acids. Germline V CDR1 and CDR2: MNHNS, SASEGT. The CDR3 DNA reads as TGTGCCAGCGGAAAGGTGGATAATTCACCCCTCCACTTT. Amino acid sequence: CASGKVDNSPLHF.

The chain couples TRBV11-2 to TRBJ2-3; TRBD2 matches 10 bases. CDR1 SGHAT and CDR2 FQNNGV come from the germline V gene. This CDR3 has 16 amino acids. V trimming: 0 bases; J trimming: 6 bases; junction bases outside the gene matches: 6. The CDR3, as DNA: TGTGCCAGCAGCTTAGATGGAGCGGGGGGGTCGGATACGCAGTATTTT. Translation gives CASSLDGAGGSDTQYF.

The chain combines TRBV5-1 with TRBJ2-7; 10 bases match TRBD1. The CDR3 spans 15 residues. Unmatched junction bases numbered 5, after V lost 4 bases and J lost 1 base. Per germline, CDR1 SGHRS and CDR2 YFSETQ. CDR3 coding DNA: TGCGCCAGCAGCCTGGGACAGGGGTTTTCCTACGAGCAGTACTTC. Its protein product is CASSLGQGFSYEQYF.

This clone has just a few counts. In DNA form, the CDR3 reads TGTGCCAGCAGTGCAACCAGGAGCACTGAAGCTTTCTTT. Amino acids: CASSATRSTEAFF. V gene TRBV6-1 combines with J gene TRBJ1-1; D is undetermined. V was pared by 4 bases and J by 4 bases, with 10 bases between. Germline values: CDR1 MNHNS, CDR2 SASEGT. The CDR3 contains 13 residues.

This chain links TRBV6-1 with TRBJ2-7; D may be TRBD1 or TRBD2 (5 bases each). Germline V gene data show CDR1 as MNHNS and CDR2 as SASEGT. The CDR3 is 15 residues long. Trimming took off 5 bases at V and 1 base at J, with 15 bases between the two ends. This CDR3 reads CASSPGRGFSYEQYF. The CDR3 DNA is TGTGCCAGCAGTCCGGGACGGGGCTTTTCCTACGAGCAGTACTTC.

The table lists this clone with a few counts. At one end, the junction sequence differs from germline, possibly due to a read error. The V gene is TRBV6-4, the J gene TRBJ2-1, with 10 bases identical to TRBD2. The CDR3 sequence is 14 residues long. Germline V gene sequence: CDR1 MRHNA, CDR2 SNTAGT. In DNA form, the CDR3 reads TGTGCCAGCAGTTACTCAAGCGGGAGGGGGGGGCAGTTCTTC. Translated: CASSYSSGRGGQFF.

The V gene is TRBV13, the J gene TRBJ2-6; tentative D call: TRBD1 (6 bases). CDR3 length equals 16 residues. Germline V lookup: CDR1 PRHDT, CDR2 FYEKMQ (reference sequence). The V gene lost 8 bases and the J gene lost 2 bases, with 16 bases spanning the gap. This CDR3 is CASLQGSTPGANVLTF. As DNA, the CDR3 is TGTGCCAGCCTACAGGGTTCAACCCCTGGGGCCAACGTCCTGACTTTC.

This clone was observed a handful of times. J is TRBJ2-3 and V is TRBV12-3 or TRBV12-4, with D tentatively TRBD2 (5 bases). This CDR3 is 12 amino acids long. V lost 8 bases, J lost 0 bases, and 6 bases lay in between. The CDR3 loop reads CASGGSTDTQYF. As DNA, the CDR3 is TGTGCCAGCGGCGGGAGCACAGATACGCAGTATTTT.

About this clone itself: This may arise from a read error, as a much more abundant clone is one base away. The V gene is TRBV9, the J gene TRBJ1-1, with D unresolved. Germline CDR1 SGDLS, CDR2 YYNGEE. The CDR3 extends over 14 amino acids. V lost 0 bases and J lost 5, with 11 bases in between. The CDR3 DNA sequence: TGTGCCAGCAGCGTAGTAGGAGTTAGGACTGAAGCTTTCTTT. Its protein is CASSVVGVRTEAFF.

The chain couples TRBV20-1 to TRBJ2-7; 12 bases line up with TRBD2. V was clipped by 7 bases and J by 3 bases; unmatched bases: 7. The CDR3 length is 14 residues. Germline loops: CDR1 DFQATT, CDR2 SNEGSKA (reference sequence). The CDR3 region is CSVIGLAGNYEQYF. The CDR3 DNA reads as TGCAGTGTCATCGGACTAGCGGGGAACTACGAGCAGTACTTC.

V gene TRBV20-1 combines with J gene TRBJ2-5; 10 bases match TRBD1. Unmatched junction bases numbered 6, after V lost 0 bases and J lost 5 bases. Germline values: CDR1 DFQATT, CDR2 SNEGSKA (reference sequence). The CDR3 is 15 amino acids. DNA of the CDR3: TGCAGTGCTAGAGAATGGGACAGGGGACGGGAGACCCAGTACTTC. Its translation: CSAREWDRGRETQYF.

The table lists this clone with a few counts. The V and J genes are TRBV20-1 and TRBJ2-7; D not certain. Germline CDR1 DFQATT, CDR2 SNEGSKA (reference sequence). V lost 3 bases and J 0 bases, leaving 15 bases between the germline ends. This CDR3 region has 15 residues. CDR3 bases: TGCAGTGCTAGGGTCCCAAAGACCTCCTCCTACGAGCAGTACTTC. Protein: CSARVPKTSSYEQYF.

The chain carries TRBV5-6 and TRBJ2-7; 8 bases line up with TRBD1. The V segment lost 0 bases and the J segment 3 bases; nucleotides outside the gene matches: 2. In germline, CDR1 is SGHDT, CDR2 YYEEEE. The CDR3 length is 14 residues. For the CDR3, the DNA is TGTGCCAGCAGCTTGGAGACAGGGGTCTACGAGCAGTACTTC. It encodes CASSLETGVYEQYF. Combining the CDR3 with reference TRBV5-6 and TRBJ2-7 gives the whole variable domain DAGVTQSPTHLIKTRGQQVTLRCSPKSGHDTVSWYQQALGQGPQFIFQYYEEEERQRGNFPDRFSGHQFPNYSSELNVNALLLGDSALYLCASSLETGVYEQYFGPGTRLTVT.

The chain carries TRBV11-2 and TRBJ1-1; the D is unclear. Germline assignment: CDR1 SGHAT and CDR2 FQNNGV. This CDR3 comprises 13 residues. V shed 3 bases and J shed 0 bases, with 5 bases lying between them. In DNA, the CDR3 is TGTGCCAGCAGCTTTCAGGTGAACACTGAAGCTTTCTTT. It yields the protein CASSFQVNTEAFF.

The rearrangement links TRBV20-1 to TRBJ2-1; D is possibly TRBD2 (5 bases). Trimming removed 1 base at V and 9 bases at J, with 22 bases between. The CDR3 is 16 amino acids. Germline V gene sequence: CDR1 DFQATT, CDR2 SNEGSKA (reference sequence). The CDR3: CSARADSMGLQVEQFF. CDR3 DNA: TGCAGTGCTAGAGCGGACTCAATGGGTTTACAAGTTGAGCAGTTCTTC.

V usage is TRBV2 and J usage is TRBJ2-7; no reliable D call. This CDR3 comprises 13 residues. V was pared by 4 bases and J by 3 bases, with 10 bases between. Germline V gene data show CDR1 as SNHLY and CDR2 as FYNNEI. CDR3 nucleotides: TGTGCCAGCAGTGGAATCACTAACTACGAGCAGTACTTC. Amino acids: CASSGITNYEQYF.

By share, this clone counts as hyperexpanded. The chain couples TRBV30 to TRBJ1-6; possibly TRBD1 for D (5 bases). CDR3 length: 16 amino acids. Trimming left V 0 bases short and J 8 bases short, with 17 bases between. In germline, CDR1 is GTSNPN, CDR2 SVGIG (reference sequence). CDR3 bases: TGTGCCTGGAGTGTCCCAGGGACCGTGACTCATTCACCCCTCCACTTT. Encoded protein: CAWSVPGTVTHSPLHF.